This T cell receptor beta chain was obtained from a study of CD8 T cells in Susac syndrome. Study-wide findings and caveats: Regarding the TCR sequencing and HLA analysis, the study admitted that a relatively small number of individuals were involved.

A quantity of 0.5 to 1 ug RNA underwent reverse transcription using random hexamers. Amplification of TCR beta CDR3 across 54 Vbeta and 13 Jbeta was performed with immunoSEQ multiplex PCR. TCRdb passed the immunoSEQ multiplex PCR reads through MiXCR, listing each CDR3 protein once. The sample lists fewer than 80,000 distinct CDR3 sequences, roughly 94% seen once, with 0.45% to 0.65% in the top ten. This CDR3 has 15 residues. V was cut by 3 bases and J by 5 bases, with 16 bases left in between. Germline CDR1 reads MNHEY; CDR2 reads SVGAGI. Remarks on this clonotype: Its antigen is still unknown.

TCR beta sequencing was performed on blood CD8+ and CD4+ T cells. The multiple sclerosis controls were treatment-naive patients, and their relapsing-remitting disease was stable or active. The specimen sequenced was CD8+ T cells from PBMCs. The receptor was derived from a human donor with multiple sclerosis. The chain links TRBV6-5 to TRBJ2-5; D is perhaps TRBD1 or TRBD2 (6 bases each). CDR3 region: CASSYYLGGWETQYF. CDR3 nucleotides: TGTGCCAGCAGTTATTATCTGGGGGGCTGGGAGACCCAGTACTTC.